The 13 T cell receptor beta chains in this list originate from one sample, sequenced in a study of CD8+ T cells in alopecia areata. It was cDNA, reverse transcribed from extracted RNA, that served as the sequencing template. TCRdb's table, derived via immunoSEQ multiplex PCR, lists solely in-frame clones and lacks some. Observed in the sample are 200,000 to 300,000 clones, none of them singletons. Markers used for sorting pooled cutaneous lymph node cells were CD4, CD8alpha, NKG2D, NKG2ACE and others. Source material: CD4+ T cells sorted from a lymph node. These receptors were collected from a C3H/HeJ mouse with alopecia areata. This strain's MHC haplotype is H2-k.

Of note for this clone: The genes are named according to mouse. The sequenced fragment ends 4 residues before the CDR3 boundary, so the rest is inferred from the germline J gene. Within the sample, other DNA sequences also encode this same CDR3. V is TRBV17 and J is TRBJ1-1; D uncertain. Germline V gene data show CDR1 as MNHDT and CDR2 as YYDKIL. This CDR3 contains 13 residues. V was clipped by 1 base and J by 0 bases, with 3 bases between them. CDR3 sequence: CASSRVANTEVFF. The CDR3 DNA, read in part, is TGTGCTAGCAGTAGAGTTGCAAACACA.

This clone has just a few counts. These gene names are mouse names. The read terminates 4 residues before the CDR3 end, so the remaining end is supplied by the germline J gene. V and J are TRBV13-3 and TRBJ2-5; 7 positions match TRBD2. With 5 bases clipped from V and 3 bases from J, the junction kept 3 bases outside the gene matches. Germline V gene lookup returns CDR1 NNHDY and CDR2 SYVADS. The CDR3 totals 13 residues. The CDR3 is CASSQDWQDTQYF. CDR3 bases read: TGTGCCAGCAGCCAGGACTGGCAAGAC. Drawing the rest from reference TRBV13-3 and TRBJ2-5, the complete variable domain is EAAVTQSPRSKVAVTGGKVTLSCHQTNNHDYMYWYRQDTGHGLRLIHYSYVADSTEKGDIPDGYKASRPSQENFSLILELASLSQTAVYFCASSQDWQDTQYFGPGTRLLVL.

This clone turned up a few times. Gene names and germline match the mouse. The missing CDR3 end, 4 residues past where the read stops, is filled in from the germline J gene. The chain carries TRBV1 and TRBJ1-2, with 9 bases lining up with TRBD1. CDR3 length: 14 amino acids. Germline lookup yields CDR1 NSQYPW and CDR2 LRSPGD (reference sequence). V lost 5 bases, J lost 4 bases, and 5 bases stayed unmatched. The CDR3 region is CTCSNRGQGSDYTF. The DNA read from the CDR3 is TGCACCTGCAGTAACAGGGGGCAGGGCTCC. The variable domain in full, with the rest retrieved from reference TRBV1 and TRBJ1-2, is VTLLEQNPRWRLVPRGQAVNLRCILKNSQYPWMSWYQQDLQKQLQWLFTLRSPGDKEVKSLPGADYLATRVTDTELRLQVANMSQGRTLYCTCSNRGQGSDYTFGSGTRLLVI.

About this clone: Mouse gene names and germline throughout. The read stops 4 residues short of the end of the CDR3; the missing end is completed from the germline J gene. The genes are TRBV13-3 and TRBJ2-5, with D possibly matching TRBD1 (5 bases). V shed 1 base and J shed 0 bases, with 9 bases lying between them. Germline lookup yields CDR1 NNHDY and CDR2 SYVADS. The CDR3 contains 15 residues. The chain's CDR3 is CASSDQGLNQDTQYF. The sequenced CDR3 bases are TGTGCCAGCAGTGATCAGGGCCTTAACCAAGAC.

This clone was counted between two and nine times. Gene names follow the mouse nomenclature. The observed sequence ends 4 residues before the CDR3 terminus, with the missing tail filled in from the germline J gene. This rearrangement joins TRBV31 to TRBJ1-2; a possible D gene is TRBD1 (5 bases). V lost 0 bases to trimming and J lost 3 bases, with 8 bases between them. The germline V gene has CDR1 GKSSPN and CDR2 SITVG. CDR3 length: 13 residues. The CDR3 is CAWSLRADSDYTF. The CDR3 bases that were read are TGTGCCTGGAGTCTCAGGGCAGACTCC. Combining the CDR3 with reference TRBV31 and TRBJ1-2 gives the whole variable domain AQTIHQWPVAEIKAVGSPLSLGCTIKGKSSPNLYWYWQATGGTLQQLFYSITVGQVESVVQLNLSASRPKDDQFILSTEKLLLSHSGFYLCAWSLRADSDYTFGSGTRLLVI.

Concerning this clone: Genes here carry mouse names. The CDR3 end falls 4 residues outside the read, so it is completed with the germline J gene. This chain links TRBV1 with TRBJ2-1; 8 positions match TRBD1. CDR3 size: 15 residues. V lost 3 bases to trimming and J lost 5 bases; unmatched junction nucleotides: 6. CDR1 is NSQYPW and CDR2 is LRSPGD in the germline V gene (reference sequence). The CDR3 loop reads CTCSAPRGLDAEQFF. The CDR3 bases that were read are TGCACCTGCAGTGCGCCCAGGGGGCTGGATGCT.

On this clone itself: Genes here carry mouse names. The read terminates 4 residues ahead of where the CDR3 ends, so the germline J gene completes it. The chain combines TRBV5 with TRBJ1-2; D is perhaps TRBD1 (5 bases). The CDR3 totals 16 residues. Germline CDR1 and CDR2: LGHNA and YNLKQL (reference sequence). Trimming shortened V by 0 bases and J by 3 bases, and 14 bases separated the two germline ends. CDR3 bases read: TGTGCCAGCAGCCAAGATGCGGGGAAAGGGGACTCC. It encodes CASSQDAGKGDS. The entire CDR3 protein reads CASSQDAGKGDSDYTF.

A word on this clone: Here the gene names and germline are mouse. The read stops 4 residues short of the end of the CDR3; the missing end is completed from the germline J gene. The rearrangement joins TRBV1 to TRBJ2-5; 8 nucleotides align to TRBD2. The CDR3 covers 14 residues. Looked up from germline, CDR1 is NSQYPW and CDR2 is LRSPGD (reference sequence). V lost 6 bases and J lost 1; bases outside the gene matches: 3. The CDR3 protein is CTCSLWGDQDTQYF. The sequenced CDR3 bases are TGCACCTGCAGCCTCTGGGGGGACCAAGAC.

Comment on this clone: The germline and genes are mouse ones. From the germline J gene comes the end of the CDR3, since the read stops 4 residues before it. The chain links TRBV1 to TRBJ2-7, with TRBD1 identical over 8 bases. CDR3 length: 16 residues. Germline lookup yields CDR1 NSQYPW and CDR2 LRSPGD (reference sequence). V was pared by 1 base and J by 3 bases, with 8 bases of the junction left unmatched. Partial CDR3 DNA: TGCACCTGCAGTGCAGCGGACAGGGCAAGTCTCTAT. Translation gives CTCSAADRASLY. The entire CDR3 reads CTCSAADRASLYEQYF.

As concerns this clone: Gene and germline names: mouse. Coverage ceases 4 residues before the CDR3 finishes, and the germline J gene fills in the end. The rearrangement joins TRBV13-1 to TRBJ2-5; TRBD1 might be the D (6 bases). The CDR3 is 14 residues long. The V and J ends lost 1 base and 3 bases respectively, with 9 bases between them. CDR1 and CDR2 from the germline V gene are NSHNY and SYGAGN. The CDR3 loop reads CASSDPGHQDTQYF. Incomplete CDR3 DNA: TGTGCCAGCAGTGATCCGGGACATCAAGAC.

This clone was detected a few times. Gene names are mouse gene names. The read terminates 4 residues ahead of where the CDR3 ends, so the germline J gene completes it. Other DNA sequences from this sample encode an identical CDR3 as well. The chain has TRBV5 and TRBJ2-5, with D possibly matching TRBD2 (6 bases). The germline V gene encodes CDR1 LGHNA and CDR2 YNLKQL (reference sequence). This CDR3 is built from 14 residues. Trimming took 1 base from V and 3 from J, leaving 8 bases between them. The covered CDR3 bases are TGTGCCAGCAGCCAAGCCTGGGGTCAAGAC. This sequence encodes CASSQAWGQD. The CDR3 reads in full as CASSQAWGQDTQYF.

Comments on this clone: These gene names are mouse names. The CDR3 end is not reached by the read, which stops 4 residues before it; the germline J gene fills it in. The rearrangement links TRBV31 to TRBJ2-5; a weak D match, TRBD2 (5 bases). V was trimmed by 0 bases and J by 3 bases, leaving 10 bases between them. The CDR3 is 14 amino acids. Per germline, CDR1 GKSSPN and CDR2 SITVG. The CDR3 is CAWSLWTFQDTQYF. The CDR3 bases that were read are TGTGCCTGGAGTCTATGGACTTTTCAAGAC.

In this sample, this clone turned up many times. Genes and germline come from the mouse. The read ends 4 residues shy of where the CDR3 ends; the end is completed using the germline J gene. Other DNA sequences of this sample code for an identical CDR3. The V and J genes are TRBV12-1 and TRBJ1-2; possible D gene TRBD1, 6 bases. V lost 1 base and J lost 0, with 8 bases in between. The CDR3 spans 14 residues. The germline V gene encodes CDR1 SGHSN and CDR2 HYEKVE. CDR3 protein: CASSLTGTNSDYTF. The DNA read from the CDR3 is TGTGCCAGCTCTCTAACAGGGACAAACTCC. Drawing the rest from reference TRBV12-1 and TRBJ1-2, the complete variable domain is DSGVVQSPRHIIKEKGGRSVLTCIPISGHSNVVWYQQTLGKELKFLIQHYEKVERDKGFLPSRFSVQQFDDYHSEMNMSALELEDSAMYFCASSLTGTNSDYTFGSGTRLLVI.